A selection of T cell receptor beta chains follows, all from one sample in a study of control samples from healthy donors and cancer patients. Generated by immunoSEQ multiplex PCR, the TCRdb table keeps only in-frame clones and is missing some. The repertoire consists of more than 85,000 clones, with 75% to 95% occurring once and the leading ten covering roughly 4.4%. Sequencing was carried out using blood. The receptors stem from a human donor in good health. The donor label of this sample is uncertain. CDR3s include the opening cysteine and the closing phenylalanine or tryptophan. The order of the fields is clone size, D gene, J gene, V gene, CDR3 DNA, CDR3 protein. The D gene is left open where the match is weak. Rows may omit the clone size; those that give it use once, few, many or a size class.

clone_size: .; d_call: .; j_call: TRBJ1-2; v_call: TRBV7-9; cdr3_nt: TGTGCCAGCAGCCCTGTCTCAGGGCGCGGCTACACCTTC; cdr3_aa: CASSPVSGRGYTF
clone_size: .; d_call: TRBD1; j_call: TRBJ1-2; v_call: TRBV2; cdr3_nt: TGTGCCAGCAGTAACTTATTACAGGGGAATGGCTACACCTTC; cdr3_aa: CASSNLLQGNGYTF
clone_size: .; d_call: TRBD1; j_call: TRBJ1-5; v_call: TRBV19; cdr3_nt: TGTGCCAGTAGTACGACAGGGGATGGGCAGCCCCAGCATTTT; cdr3_aa: CASSTTGDGQPQHF
clone_size: .; d_call: TRBD2; j_call: TRBJ2-2; v_call: TRBV12-5; cdr3_nt: TGTGCTAGTGGTTTGGTACTCGGGGGGACCGGGGAGCTGTTTTTT; cdr3_aa: CASGLVLGGTGELFF
clone_size: .; d_call: .; j_call: TRBJ1-1; v_call: TRBV28; cdr3_nt: TGTGCCAGCAGTTTTTTCGCAGGGGACACTGAAGCTTTCTTT; cdr3_aa: CASSFFAGDTEAFF
clone_size: .; d_call: TRBD2; j_call: TRBJ2-1; v_call: TRBV4-2; cdr3_nt: TGTGCCAGCAGCCGTACAGCGGGGGACCCCAATGGGCAGTTCTTC; cdr3_aa: CASSRTAGDPNGQFF
clone_size: .; d_call: TRBD1; j_call: TRBJ1-6; v_call: TRBV29-1; cdr3_nt: TGCAGCGTTGCCCTTGGGACAGGGGACAACTCACCCCTCCACTTT; cdr3_aa: CSVALGTGDNSPLHF
clone_size: .; d_call: TRBD1; j_call: TRBJ2-5; v_call: TRBV6-5; cdr3_nt: TGTGCCAGCACACTGAACAGGGGGAGGCAAGAGACCCAGTACTTC; cdr3_aa: CASTLNRGRQETQYF
clone_size: once; d_call: .; j_call: TRBJ1-5; v_call: TRBV7-2; cdr3_nt: TGTGCCAGCAGCTTAGCGCTGAACCGAAATCAGCCCCAGCATTTT; cdr3_aa: CASSLALNRNQPQHF
clone_size: .; d_call: .; j_call: TRBJ1-5; v_call: TRBV7-2; cdr3_nt: TGTGCCAGCAGCTTAGCTGGGGGGCCCCAGCCCCAGCATTTT; cdr3_aa: CASSLAGGPQPQHF
clone_size: .; d_call: TRBD1; j_call: TRBJ1-4; v_call: TRBV6-1; cdr3_nt: TGTGCCAGCAGTGAAAGGGTGGACAGGGTTTATGCAACTAATGAAAAACTGTTTTTT; cdr3_aa: CASSERVDRVYATNEKLFF
clone_size: .; d_call: TRBD1; j_call: TRBJ2-6; v_call: TRBV25-1; cdr3_nt: TGTGCCAGCAGTGACGCAGACAGGGTGTCTGGGGCCAACGTCCTGACTTTC; cdr3_aa: CASSDADRVSGANVLTF
clone_size: .; d_call: .; j_call: TRBJ2-3; v_call: TRBV24-1; cdr3_nt: TGTGCCACCAGAGGTCCTAGATACACAGATACGCAGTATTTT; cdr3_aa: CATRGPRYTDTQYF
clone_size: once; d_call: .; j_call: TRBJ1-2; v_call: TRBV19; cdr3_nt: TGTGCCAGTAGTGAAGCAGAGAACTATGGCTACACCTTC; cdr3_aa: CASSEAENYGYTF
clone_size: .; d_call: .; j_call: TRBJ2-7; v_call: TRBV12-3/TRBV12-4; cdr3_nt: TGTGCCAGCAGTTTAGCCAGTCCCTACGAGCAGTACTTC; cdr3_aa: CASSLASPYEQYF
clone_size: .; d_call: .; j_call: TRBJ1-5; v_call: TRBV6-6; cdr3_nt: TGTGCCAGCAGTTACTCGCCGTTAATTAGCAATCAGCCCCAGCATTTT; cdr3_aa: CASSYSPLISNQPQHF
clone_size: .; d_call: .; j_call: TRBJ1-1; v_call: TRBV28; cdr3_nt: TGTGCCAGCAGTAGGGTAGAAGCTTTCTTT; cdr3_aa: CASSRVEAFF
clone_size: .; d_call: TRBD2; j_call: TRBJ2-1; v_call: TRBV7-3; cdr3_nt: TGTGCCAGCAGCCCCAGCGGGGGGGCCGGGTATGAGCAGTTCTTC; cdr3_aa: CASSPSGGAGYEQFF
clone_size: .; d_call: .; j_call: TRBJ1-6; v_call: TRBV3-1/TRBV3-2; cdr3_nt: TGTGCCACGACTGCCGGGGGCGGTGATTCACCCCTCCACTTT; cdr3_aa: CATTAGGGDSPLHF
clone_size: .; d_call: .; j_call: TRBJ1-5; v_call: TRBV2; cdr3_nt: TGTGCCAGCAGTGAGAGCGACACAAATCAGCCCCAGCATTTT; cdr3_aa: CASSESDTNQPQHF
clone_size: .; d_call: TRBD1; j_call: TRBJ2-4; v_call: TRBV11-2; cdr3_nt: TGTGCCAGCAGCCGCGGGACAGGGGGCTTCAAAAACATTCAGTACTTC; cdr3_aa: CASSRGTGGFKNIQYF
clone_size: once; d_call: .; j_call: TRBJ2-1; v_call: TRBV6-6; cdr3_nt: TGTGCCAGCTTATCGGGGGTCACCTACAATGAGCAGTTCTTC; cdr3_aa: CASLSGVTYNEQFF
clone_size: .; d_call: TRBD2; j_call: TRBJ2-1; v_call: TRBV5-5; cdr3_nt: TGTGCCAGCAAAAGGGAGCTAGCGGGAGGGGTTAGCTCCTACAATGAGCAGTTCTTC; cdr3_aa: CASKRELAGGVSSYNEQFF
clone_size: .; d_call: TRBD2; j_call: TRBJ2-3; v_call: TRBV5-4; cdr3_nt: TGTGCCAGCAGCTTGACTAGCGGGGGGGTCGAGGTGAATACGCAGTATTTT; cdr3_aa: CASSLTSGGVEVNTQYF
clone_size: .; d_call: TRBD1; j_call: TRBJ1-2; v_call: TRBV5-1; cdr3_nt: TGCGCCAGCGGTACAGGGGCCTCGGGGCTATATGGCTACACCTTC; cdr3_aa: CASGTGASGLYGYTF
clone_size: once; d_call: .; j_call: TRBJ1-2; v_call: TRBV6-5; cdr3_nt: TGTGCCAGCACCCGAGGGTATTTCTATGGCTACACCTTC; cdr3_aa: CASTRGYFYGYTF
clone_size: .; d_call: .; j_call: TRBJ2-7; v_call: TRBV10-3; cdr3_nt: TGTGCCATCACCGAACCGGACAGAGACTACGAGCAGTACTTC; cdr3_aa: CAITEPDRDYEQYF
clone_size: once; d_call: .; j_call: TRBJ1-2; v_call: TRBV11-2; cdr3_nt: TGTGCCAGCAGCTTAGGGCGAAGCGGATCAGGGATCAACTTC; cdr3_aa: CASSLGRSGSGINF
clone_size: .; d_call: TRBD2; j_call: TRBJ2-1; v_call: TRBV11-2; cdr3_nt: TGTGCCAGCAGCTTTGCGGGGGACGGGAATGAGCAGTTCTTC; cdr3_aa: CASSFAGDGNEQFF
clone_size: .; d_call: .; j_call: TRBJ1-1; v_call: TRBV29-1; cdr3_nt: TGCAGCGTTGTGGACATCTTTACTGAAGCTTTCTTT; cdr3_aa: CSVVDIFTEAFF
clone_size: .; d_call: .; j_call: TRBJ1-2; v_call: TRBV6-5; cdr3_nt: TGTGCCAGCAGTTACGATGGGTATGCTTCTAACTATGGCTACACCTTC; cdr3_aa: CASSYDGYASNYGYTF
clone_size: .; d_call: .; j_call: TRBJ1-5; v_call: TRBV12-5; cdr3_nt: TGTGCTAGTGGTTTGTCAGTGCCGGGACTCGGATTCGGGGCCTCAATCAATCAGCCCCAGCATTTT; cdr3_aa: CASGLSVPGLGFGASINQPQHF
clone_size: .; d_call: .; j_call: TRBJ1-1; v_call: TRBV10-3; cdr3_nt: TGTGCCATCAGGCGGCAGTTAAACGGGAACACTGAAGCTTTCTTT; cdr3_aa: CAIRRQLNGNTEAFF
clone_size: .; d_call: TRBD1; j_call: TRBJ2-3; v_call: TRBV10-3; cdr3_nt: TGTGCCATACGACAGGGGTGGTCAGATACGCAGTATTTT; cdr3_aa: CAIRQGWSDTQYF
clone_size: .; d_call: TRBD2; j_call: TRBJ2-1; v_call: TRBV7-2; cdr3_nt: TGTGCCAGCAGCCATCGAGGGACTAGCGGGGGGTTCTACAATGAGCAGTTCTTC; cdr3_aa: CASSHRGTSGGFYNEQFF
clone_size: .; d_call: .; j_call: TRBJ2-5; v_call: TRBV15; cdr3_nt: TGTGCCACCAGTGCTTCGGTGGGGGAGACCCAGTACTTC; cdr3_aa: CATSASVGETQYF
clone_size: .; d_call: .; j_call: TRBJ2-7; v_call: TRBV2; cdr3_nt: TGTGCCAGCAGTGAAGATGGCAGGGGCTACGAGCAATACTTC; cdr3_aa: CASSEDGRGYEQYF
clone_size: .; d_call: TRBD1; j_call: TRBJ2-2; v_call: TRBV5-4; cdr3_nt: TGTGCCAGCAGCGGTCAGGGGGCCACCGGGGAGCTGTTTTTT; cdr3_aa: CASSGQGATGELFF
clone_size: .; d_call: .; j_call: TRBJ1-1; v_call: TRBV6-5; cdr3_nt: TGTGCCAGCAGTTACTCCAGTTTGAACACTGAAGCTTTCTTT; cdr3_aa: CASSYSSLNTEAFF
clone_size: .; d_call: TRBD2; j_call: TRBJ2-3; v_call: TRBV9; cdr3_nt: TGTGCCAGCACCGGGGGGGTCGCAGATACGCAGTATTTT; cdr3_aa: CASTGGVADTQYF
clone_size: .; d_call: TRBD1; j_call: TRBJ1-4; v_call: TRBV19; cdr3_nt: TGTGCCAGTAGTACGACAGGGGCTAATGAAAAACTGTTTTTT; cdr3_aa: CASSTTGANEKLFF
clone_size: .; d_call: TRBD2; j_call: TRBJ2-1; v_call: TRBV5-4; cdr3_nt: TGTGCCAGCAGCCTATCTAGCGGGCAGTACAATGAGCAGTTCTTC; cdr3_aa: CASSLSSGQYNEQFF
clone_size: .; d_call: .; j_call: TRBJ1-1; v_call: TRBV12-5; cdr3_nt: TGTGCTAGTGCCGACTCGAGTACAGGGATTGCTTTCTTT; cdr3_aa: CASADSSTGIAFF
clone_size: .; d_call: .; j_call: TRBJ1-1; v_call: TRBV18; cdr3_nt: TGTGCCAGCTCACCAGGAGGCACGGGGAACACTGAAGCTTTCTTT; cdr3_aa: CASSPGGTGNTEAFF
clone_size: .; d_call: TRBD1; j_call: TRBJ1-6; v_call: TRBV5-4; cdr3_nt: TGTGCCAGCAGCTCCGGGACAGGGAATTCACCCCTCCACTTT; cdr3_aa: CASSSGTGNSPLHF
clone_size: .; d_call: .; j_call: TRBJ1-4; v_call: TRBV30; cdr3_nt: TGTGCCTGGAGTAGGACTAATGAAAAACTGTTTTTT; cdr3_aa: CAWSRTNEKLFF
clone_size: .; d_call: .; j_call: TRBJ1-5; v_call: TRBV27; cdr3_nt: TGTGCCACTCGGGAGTTAGGGAATCAGCCCCAGCATTTT; cdr3_aa: CATRELGNQPQHF
clone_size: .; d_call: .; j_call: TRBJ1-1; v_call: TRBV20-1; cdr3_nt: TGCAGTGCCGCTGGGGGTTCCCAAGCTTTCTTT; cdr3_aa: CSAAGGSQAFF
clone_size: .; d_call: TRBD1; j_call: TRBJ2-1; v_call: TRBV18; cdr3_nt: TGTGCCAGCTCACCAGAAGACAGGGGGCATATCTACAATGAGCAGTTCTTC; cdr3_aa: CASSPEDRGHIYNEQFF
clone_size: .; d_call: .; j_call: TRBJ2-7; v_call: TRBV24-1; cdr3_nt: TGTGCCACCAGTCTTTCTTTCGATGATTTCCACGAGCAGTACTTC; cdr3_aa: CATSLSFDDFHEQYF
clone_size: .; d_call: .; j_call: TRBJ1-2; v_call: TRBV28; cdr3_nt: TGTGCCAGCAGTATCTGGGACCCGCACTCTGGCTACACCTTC; cdr3_aa: CASSIWDPHSGYTF
clone_size: few; d_call: .; j_call: TRBJ2-2; v_call: TRBV28; cdr3_nt: TGTGCCAGCAGTTTTCACGGCCGGGGGACCGGGGAGCTGTTTTTT; cdr3_aa: CASSFHGRGTGELFF
clone_size: .; d_call: .; j_call: TRBJ1-2; v_call: TRBV29-1; cdr3_nt: TGCAGCGTTGGAACTCGCCGTATGACAGGCCATGGCTACACCTTC; cdr3_aa: CSVGTRRMTGHGYTF
clone_size: .; d_call: .; j_call: TRBJ2-2; v_call: TRBV5-1; cdr3_nt: TGCGCCAGCAGGTTCGGGCCCGAGAACACCGGGGAGCTGTTTTTT; cdr3_aa: CASRFGPENTGELFF
clone_size: .; d_call: .; j_call: TRBJ1-2; v_call: TRBV28; cdr3_nt: TGTGCCAGCAGTTTAGAGTGGCCAGGGAGGGAAAACTATGGCTACACCTTC; cdr3_aa: CASSLEWPGRENYGYTF
clone_size: .; d_call: .; j_call: TRBJ2-2; v_call: TRBV5-1; cdr3_nt: TGCGCCAGCAGCGAGGACGGGAACACCGGGGAGCTGTTTTTT; cdr3_aa: CASSEDGNTGELFF
clone_size: .; d_call: TRBD1; j_call: TRBJ2-1; v_call: TRBV18; cdr3_nt: TGTGCCAGCTCACAAGGGACAGGCCTAATCAATGAGCAGTTCTTC; cdr3_aa: CASSQGTGLINEQFF
clone_size: .; d_call: TRBD2; j_call: TRBJ2-3; v_call: TRBV30; cdr3_nt: TGTGCCTGGAGTGCGCGGTGGACTAGCGGGATGACAGATACGCAGTATTTT; cdr3_aa: CAWSARWTSGMTDTQYF
clone_size: .; d_call: .; j_call: TRBJ1-5; v_call: TRBV5-4; cdr3_nt: TGTGCCAGCAGCACGCAGGGACACAATCAGCCCCAGCATTTT; cdr3_aa: CASSTQGHNQPQHF